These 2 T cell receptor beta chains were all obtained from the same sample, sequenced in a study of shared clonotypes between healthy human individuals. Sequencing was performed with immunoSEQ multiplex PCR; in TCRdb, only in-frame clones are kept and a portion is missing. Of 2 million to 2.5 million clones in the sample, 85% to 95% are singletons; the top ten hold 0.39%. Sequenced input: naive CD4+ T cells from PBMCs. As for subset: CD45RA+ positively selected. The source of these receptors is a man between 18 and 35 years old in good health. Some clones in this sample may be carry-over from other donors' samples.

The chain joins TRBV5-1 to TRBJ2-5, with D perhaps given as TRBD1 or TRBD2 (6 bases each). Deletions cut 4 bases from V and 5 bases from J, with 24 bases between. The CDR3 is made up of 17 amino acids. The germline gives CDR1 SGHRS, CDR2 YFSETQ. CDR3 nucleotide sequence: TGCGCCAGCAGCCTCACAATCGGGGGCAGGGGTAAGGAGACCCAGTACTTC. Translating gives CASSLTIGGRGKETQYF. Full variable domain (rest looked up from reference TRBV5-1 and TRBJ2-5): KAGVTQTPRYLIKTRGQQVTLSCSPISGHRSVSWYQQTPGQGLQFLFEYFSETQRNKGNFPGRFSGRQFSNSRSEMNVSTLELGDSALYLCASSLTIGGRGKETQYFGPGTRLLVL.

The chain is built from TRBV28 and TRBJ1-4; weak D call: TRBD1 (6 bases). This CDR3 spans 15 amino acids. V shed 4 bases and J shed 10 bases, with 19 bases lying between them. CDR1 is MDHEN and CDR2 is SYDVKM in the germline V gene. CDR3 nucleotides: TGTGCCAGCAGTTCCCCCGAGCCCCGAGGGGGAAAACTGTTTTTT. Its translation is CASSSPEPRGGKLFF. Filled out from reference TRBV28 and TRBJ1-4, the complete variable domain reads DVKVTQSSRYLVKRTGEKVFLECVQDMDHENMFWYRQDPGLGLRLIYFSYDVKMKEKGDIPEGYSVSREKKERFSLILESASTNQTSMYLCASSSPEPRGGKLFFGSGTQLSVL.